The clone carrying this T cell receptor (beta chain) has more than one count but fewer than ten. What it binds is unknown. The data belong to a study of beta chain features in type 1 diabetes. Study-level results: Type 1 diabetes patients showed a moderate but significant shortening of TCRB CDR3s in all four CD4+ subsets.

The J segment lost 5 bases and the V segment lost 6 bases, leaving 12 bases of the junction unmatched. Germline V lookup: CDR1 SNHLY, CDR2 FYNNEI. CDR3 length equals 15 residues. Expressed TCRB transcripts got sequenced, as all isolated RNA was reverse transcribed. The assay was immunoSEQ multiplex PCR, and TCRdb's table has in-frame clones only and misses some. The sample consists of about 150,000 clones, about 7.8% of them appearing once. V and J are TRBV2 and TRBJ1-1, with TRBD1 matching over 7 bases. The sequence was obtained from a woman in her 40s with type 1 diabetes. Sequencing was carried out using central memory CD4+ T cells from blood. CDR3 DNA: TGTGCCAGCAGGGGACAGCCCCGGGGCGAGACTGAAGCTTTCTTT. Residues: CASRGQPRGETEAFF. Full variable domain (missing parts from reference TRBV2 and TRBJ1-1): EPEVTQTPSHQVTQMGQEVILRCVPISNHLYFYWYRQILGQKVEFLVSFYNNEISEKSEIFDDQFSVERPDGSNFTLKIRSTKLEDSAMYFCASRGQPRGETEAFFGQGTRLTVV.